This passage covers 26 T cell receptor beta chains from one sample sequenced in a study of graft-versus-host responses after intestinal transplantation. No antigen has been assigned to these receptors. Generated by immunoSEQ multiplex PCR, the TCRdb table keeps only in-frame clones and is missing some. This sample yields over 70,000 clones, of which 83% are seen a single time; 15% to 20% belongs to the top ten. This material consisted of unstimulated CD8+ T cells sorted from spleen or lymph node cells, taken before intestinal transplant. The receptors come from a human donor who received an intestinal transplant.

Here the CDR3 DNA reads TGTGCCAGCAGCTTGGGGCAGGGCGCCAAAAACATTCAGTACTTC. It specifies CASSLGQGAKNIQYF. This chain links TRBV5-4 with TRBJ2-4; possibly TRBD1 for D (5 bases). The CDR3 length is 15 residues. V was shortened by 0 bases and J by 1 base, with 8 bases between the two germline ends. Germline V lookup: CDR1 SGHNT, CDR2 YYREEE (reference sequence).

The V gene is TRBV9, the J gene TRBJ2-2; 10 bases are a match to TRBD2. CDR1 is SGDLS and CDR2 is YYNGEE in the germline V gene. With V trimmed by 4 bases and J by 6 bases, 12 bases remained unmatched. The CDR3 covers 17 residues. The CDR3 protein is CASSPRLLAGRSGELFF. DNA for the CDR3: TGTGCCAGCAGCCCACGATTACTAGCGGGAAGGTCCGGGGAGCTGTTTTTT.

This chain connects TRBV5-6 to TRBJ2-7; D is possibly TRBD1 (6 bases). CDR1 is SGHDT, CDR2 YYEEEE, per germline. The CDR3 runs to 13 residues. Trimming shortened V by 2 bases and J by 6 bases, and 12 bases separated the two germline ends. The CDR3 DNA is TGTGCCAGCAGCTTCACAGGGATAGGCGAGCAGTACTTC. Translating gives CASSFTGIGEQYF.

The chain carries TRBV11-2 and TRBJ2-7, with 7 bases fitting TRBD2. Germline CDR1 reads SGHAT; CDR2 reads FQNNGV. CDR3 length equals 16 residues. Trimming removed 4 bases from V and 3 bases from J; junction bases left unmatched: 12. CDR3 amino acids: CASSSRPWGGDYEQYF. The CDR3 nucleotides read TGTGCCAGCAGCTCCCGGCCCTGGGGAGGGGACTACGAGCAGTACTTC.

This chain links TRBV11-3 with TRBJ2-7, with TRBD2 identical over 8 bases. The CDR3 extends over 15 amino acids. The J segment lost 5 bases and the V segment lost 0 bases, leaving 6 bases of the junction unmatched. Germline V gene sequence: CDR1 SGHNT, CDR2 YENEEA. The CDR3 is CASSLEGSGVHEQYF. For the CDR3, the DNA is TGTGCCAGCAGCTTAGAGGGTAGCGGGGTCCACGAGCAGTACTTC. The variable domain in full, completed from reference TRBV11-3 and TRBJ2-7, reads EAGVVQSPRYKIIEKKQPVAFWCNPISGHNTLYWYLQNLGQGPELLIRYENEEAVDDSQLPKDRFSAERLKGVDSTLKIQPAELGDSAVYLCASSLEGSGVHEQYFGPGTRLTVT.

Only one count was recorded for this clone. This rearrangement joins TRBV28 to TRBJ1-1; D unresolved. V was pared by 2 bases and J by 2 bases, with 6 bases between. The CDR3 is 13 amino acids. Germline-derived CDR1 and CDR2 are MDHEN and SYDVKM. In DNA, the CDR3 is TGTGCCAGCAGTTTACGAGCTAACACTGAAGCTTTCTTT. Translation: CASSLRANTEAFF.

This sequence joins TRBV5-1 and TRBJ2-2; D assignment may be TRBD1 or TRBD2 (6 bases each). Germline V gene data show CDR1 as SGHRS and CDR2 as YFSETQ. The CDR3 sequence is 16 residues long. Trimming took off 0 bases at V and 4 bases at J, with 13 bases between the two ends. CDR3 amino acids: CASSLEAGGATGELFF. In DNA, the CDR3 is TGCGCCAGCAGCTTGGAGGCCGGGGGCGCCACCGGGGAGCTGTTTTTT.

V usage is TRBV4-1 and J usage is TRBJ2-2; D gene ambiguous. The CDR3 is made up of 13 amino acids. Trimming removed 6 bases from V and 1 base from J, with 6 bases in between. Germline lookup yields CDR1 MGHRA and CDR2 YSYEKL. This chain's CDR3 is CASSPENTGELFF. The CDR3 DNA reads as TGCGCCAGCAGTCCGGAGAACACCGGGGAGCTGTTTTTT.

The V and J genes are TRBV7-9 and TRBJ2-1; 8 nucleotides agree with TRBD1. Germline V gene sequence: CDR1 SEHNR, CDR2 FQNEAQ (reference sequence). The CDR3 loop spans 16 amino acids. After removal of 3 bases from V and 1 base from J, the junction contained 5 bases not matched to a gene. The CDR3 sequence: CASSFLGQGSYNEQFF. The CDR3, as DNA: TGTGCCAGCAGCTTTCTTGGACAGGGTTCCTACAATGAGCAGTTCTTC.

The chain combines TRBV5-4 with TRBJ2-7, with D perhaps given as TRBD1 or TRBD2 (5 bases each). CDR1 and CDR2 from the germline V gene are SGHNT and YYREEE (reference sequence). V dropped 4 bases and J dropped 1 base, with 12 bases sitting between them. The CDR3 runs to 14 residues. This CDR3 reads CASSPGGYSYEQYF. The CDR3 DNA reads TGTGCCAGCAGCCCTGGGGGTTATTCCTACGAGCAGTACTTC. Variable domain in full (rest from reference TRBV5-4 and TRBJ2-7): ETGVTQSPTHLIKTRGQQVTLRCSSQSGHNTVSWYQQALGQGPQFIFQYYREEENGRGNFPPRFSGLQFPNYSSELNVNALELDDSALYLCASSPGGYSYEQYFGPGTRLTVT.

The chain carries TRBV29-1 and TRBJ2-7; possible D gene TRBD1, 6 bases. V lost 4 bases and J lost 3, with 10 bases in between. Germline lookup yields CDR1 SQVTM and CDR2 ANQGSEA. This CDR3 spans 12 amino acids. Here the CDR3 reads CSVALDSYEQYF. CDR3 nucleotide sequence: TGCAGCGTTGCTCTGGACAGCTACGAGCAGTACTTC.

This clone was counted between two and nine times. The chain carries TRBV7-3 and TRBJ2-1; possibly TRBD2 for D (6 bases). Trimming left V 6 bases short and J 3 bases short, with 15 bases between. Germline V CDR1 and CDR2: SGHTA, FQGTGA. The CDR3 sequence is 15 residues long. CDR3 in DNA: TGTGCCAGCAGTCGCGGCAGCGGGCTCTACAATGAGCAGTTCTTC. Encoded protein: CASSRGSGLYNEQFF.

This clone showed up just once. V is TRBV9 and J is TRBJ2-1; TRBD2 matches at 7 bases. V lost 0 bases to trimming and J lost 9 bases; unmatched junction nucleotides: 9. This CDR3 spans 15 amino acids. Germline assignment: CDR1 SGDLS and CDR2 YYNGEE. The CDR3 region has the DNA TGTGCCAGCAGCGTAGTAGGTAGCCGGGGGGTTGAGCAGTTCTTC. The encoded protein is CASSVVGSRGVEQFF.

This clone was observed a handful of times. The V gene is TRBV7-8, the J gene TRBJ2-3, with TRBD2 matching 16 bases. Trimming removed 6 bases from V and 6 bases from J; junction bases left unmatched: 9. The CDR3 totals 17 residues. Germline CDR1 and CDR2: SGHVS and FQNEAQ. The CDR3 bases are TGTGCCAGCAGACCCCCGGGACTAGCGGGAGGGCGGGATACGCAGTATTTT. The encoded protein is CASRPPGLAGGRDTQYF.

The rearrangement joins TRBV5-4 to TRBJ1-2; perhaps TRBD1 as D (5 bases). The CDR3 runs to 16 residues. Per germline, CDR1 SGHNT and CDR2 YYREEE (reference sequence). Trimming pared 5 bases from V and 2 bases from J, leaving 19 bases between. The CDR3 loop is CASRPRQRIPNYGYTF. CDR3 nucleotides: TGTGCCAGCAGACCTAGACAGCGAATTCCAAACTATGGCTACACCTTC.

There are a few counts of this clone. The rearrangement links TRBV19 to TRBJ2-7, with 8 bases lining up with TRBD1. This CDR3 is built from 13 residues. The germline gives CDR1 LNHDA, CDR2 SQIVND (reference sequence). The trim removed 1 base at V and 6 bases at J, leaving 2 bases unmatched. CDR3 protein: CASSIGQGSEQYF. Here the CDR3 DNA reads TGTGCCAGTAGTATAGGACAGGGGTCCGAGCAGTACTTC.

J is TRBJ2-1 and V is TRBV9; 11 bases line up with TRBD2. This CDR3 is built from 15 residues. Trimming cost V 2 bases and J 3 bases; bases outside gene matches: 1. The germline V gene has CDR1 SGDLS and CDR2 YYNGEE. DNA for the CDR3: TGTGCCAGCAGCGTCCTAGCGGGAGGCTACAATGAGCAGTTCTTC. It specifies CASSVLAGGYNEQFF.

The chain is built from TRBV6-5 and TRBJ2-7; tentative D call: TRBD1 (6 bases). V was clipped by 0 bases and J by 4 bases, with 16 bases between them. CDR1 is MNHEY and CDR2 is SVGAGI in the germline V gene. This CDR3 has 16 residues. CDR3: CASSYSTGTLGYEQYF. Written as DNA, the CDR3 is TGTGCCAGCAGTTACTCGACCGGGACACTGGGGTACGAGCAGTACTTC.

The chain recombines TRBV28 with TRBJ2-5; maybe TRBD2 (6 bases). The DNA end is a closer match to TRBJ2-7, so the J assignment may be wrong. Looked up from germline, CDR1 is MDHEN and CDR2 is SYDVKM. The CDR3 has 15 amino acids. The CDR3, as DNA: TGTGCCAGCAGTTTATGGTCCGGGGGCTCCTACGAGCAGTACTTC. The encoded protein is CASSLWSGGSYEQYF.

This chain links TRBV6-5 with TRBJ1-2, with D possibly TRBD1 on 5 matching bases. V was cut by 8 bases and J by 1 base, with 14 bases left in between. Germline CDR1 is MNHEY and CDR2 is SVGAGI. There are 14 residues in the CDR3. CDR3 loop: CASFQGEGNYGYTF. CDR3 nucleotides: TGTGCCAGCTTCCAAGGGGAAGGTAACTATGGCTACACCTTC.

This sequence joins TRBV4-1 and TRBJ2-7; 11 nucleotides agree with TRBD2. Germline CDR1 and CDR2: MGHRA and YSYEKL. The V gene end was trimmed by 0 bases and the J gene end by 4 bases; junction bases not matched to a gene: 8. This CDR3 has 17 amino acids. The CDR3 region has the DNA TGCGCCAGCAGCCAAGAAGATGGAGTAGCGGGAGGGTACGAGCAGTACTTC. Translation: CASSQEDGVAGGYEQYF.

V usage is TRBV7-5 and J usage is TRBJ2-7. TRBV7-5 is labeled a pseudogene. There are 18 residues in the CDR3. The DNA of the CDR3 is TGTGTCAGAAGCTTAGAAAGTGGGTCAGGGAGAACGGAATACGAGCAGTACTTC. This translates into CVRSLESGSGRTEYEQYF.

The rearrangement joins TRBV23-1 to TRBJ2-7; D is perhaps TRBD1 (6 bases). TRBV23-1 is classed as an ORF, of uncertain function. CDR3 size: 15 residues. V lost 4 bases to trimming and J lost 6 bases, with 19 bases between them. CDR3 DNA sequence: TGCGCCAGCAGTCCCCCGGGACATTCTACGACCGAGCAGTACTTC. Its translation is CASSPPGHSTTEQYF.

The V call is TRBV2, the J call TRBJ2-7; D gene unclear. From germline, CDR1 is SNHLY and CDR2 FYNNEI. The V end lost 8 bases, the J end lost 0 bases, and 8 bases lay between the germline ends. This CDR3 has 12 residues. The CDR3 region is CASVGTSYEQYF. DNA for the CDR3: TGTGCCAGCGTGGGAACCTCCTACGAGCAGTACTTC.

This sequence joins TRBV6-6 and TRBJ2-1, with D possibly matching TRBD1 (5 bases). This CDR3 region has 11 residues. The germline CDR1 and CDR2 sequences are MNHNY and SVGAGI (reference sequence). Between the trimmed V and J ends, which lost 8 bases and 5 bases, there was a span of 7 bases. The CDR3 protein is CASGADNEQFF. CDR3 in DNA: TGTGCCAGCGGGGCCGACAATGAGCAGTTCTTC.

The V call is TRBV4-1, the J call TRBJ1-2; the D is unclear. CDR3 length equals 13 residues. Between the trimmed V and J ends, which lost 0 bases and 5 bases, there was a span of 7 bases. CDR1 is MGHRA and CDR2 is YSYEKL in the germline V gene. The CDR3 sequence: CASSQENGYGYTF. The DNA for the CDR3 is TGCGCCAGCAGCCAAGAAAATGGTTATGGCTACACCTTC.